These 20 T cell receptor beta chains share one sample of origin, sequenced in a study of blood T cells in healthy people across ages (dated by TCRdb to between 2014 and 2017). Library preparation used 5' RACE. Instrument on record: Illumina HiSeq 2500. The second PCR ran for about 6 to 12 cycles and used a J-beta primer mix along with a sample-barcoded 5' primer. The public reads were run again by TCRdb, first through fastp at Q25 and then through MiXCR, and only productive beta chains were kept. Each entry merges the rows of one CDR3 protein and shows their most common DNA and genes. Recorded for this sample are around 1.7 million distinct CDR3 sequences; 25% to 30% of them occurred a single time. The ten biggest clones cover less than 9.5% of the sample. Specimen: blood. These TCRs come from a young woman in good health.

This clonotype showed up just a few times. This sequence joins TRBV7-9 and TRBJ2-3; D is unclear. The CDR3 spans 14 residues. Trimming stripped 3 bases from V and 4 bases from J, with 11 bases between. Germline-derived CDR1 and CDR2 are SEHNR and FQNEAQ (reference sequence). The CDR3 sequence: CASSFSLAADTQYF. In nucleotides, the CDR3 is TGTGCCAGCAGCTTCTCCCTCGCGGCAGATACGCAGTATTTT.

There are a few counts of this clonotype. The J gene is TRBJ1-2, the V gene TRBV24-1; tentative D call: TRBD1 (6 bases). Germline loops: CDR1 KGHDR, CDR2 SFDVKD. CDR3 length: 13 amino acids. With 4 bases removed from V and 5 bases from J, the gap between germline ends came to 10 bases. This CDR3 is CATSEGGRYGYTF. DNA for the CDR3: TGTGCCACCAGTGAAGGGGGACGGTATGGCTACACCTTC.

This clonotype was counted a few times. This chain uses TRBV20-1 with TRBJ1-2; D is unresolved. Per germline, CDR1 DFQATT and CDR2 SNEGSKA (reference sequence). V was clipped by 0 bases and J by 0 bases, with 8 bases between them. This CDR3 region has 14 residues. The CDR3 DNA follows: TGCAGTGCTAGAGAGGCGGCAGCTAACTATGGCTACACCTTC. Its translation: CSAREAAANYGYTF.

The chain joins TRBV7-3 to TRBJ2-3; a weak D match, TRBD2 (5 bases). The CDR3 length is 15 residues. The ends were cut back, 4 bases at V and 1 base at J, with 12 bases in the middle. Germline values: CDR1 SGHTA, CDR2 FQGTGA. CDR3 residues: CASSSTSRGTDTQYF. Written as DNA, the CDR3 is TGTGCCAGCAGCTCTACTAGTCGGGGCACAGATACGCAGTATTTT.

This clonotype was detected ten times or more. The chain links TRBV29-1 to TRBJ2-3; D is uncertain. The V end was cut by 3 bases, the J end by 5 bases, with 12 bases between. The CDR3 has 13 amino acids. Germline CDR1 and CDR2: SQVTM and ANQGSEA. CDR3 protein: CSVENQLVDTQYF. CDR3 sequence (DNA): TGCAGCGTTGAGAATCAGCTAGTAGATACGCAGTATTTT.

In its sample, this clonotype was seen a few times. The junction departs from germline at one end; a sequencing error may be responsible. The genes are TRBV18 and TRBJ2-5; the D gene is possibly TRBD1 (5 bases). Germline assignment: CDR1 KGHSH and CDR2 LQKENI. The length of the CDR3 is 13 residues. The CDR3 DNA reads TGTGTCAGCTCACCATGGGGCGCGGAGACCCAGTACTTC. Its translation is CVSSPWGAETQYF.

This clonotype was observed a handful of times. The chain links TRBV7-9 to TRBJ1-2, with D perhaps TRBD1 (6 bases). CDR3 length: 14 amino acids. The germline V and J ends were trimmed by 5 bases and 6 bases, with 16 bases remaining between them. Germline CDR1 and CDR2: SEHNR and FQNEAQ (reference sequence). This CDR3 is CASSTPGAEDGYTF. CDR3 in DNA: TGTGCCAGCAGCACGCCGGGGGCCGAGGATGGCTACACCTTC. Combining the CDR3 with reference TRBV7-9 and TRBJ1-2 gives the whole variable domain DTGVSQNPRHKITKRGQNVTFRCDPISEHNRLYWYRQTLGQGPEFLTYFQNEAQLEKSRLLSDRFSAERPKGSFSTLEIQRTEQGDSAMYLCASSTPGAEDGYTFGSGTRLTVV.

J is TRBJ1-2 and V is TRBV27, with unresolved D. Per germline, CDR1 MNHEY and CDR2 SMNVEV (reference sequence). Trimming took off 3 bases at V and 3 bases at J, with 8 bases between the two ends. The CDR3 spans 13 residues. CDR3 coding DNA: TGTGCCAGCAGTTTCGGAGCGGACTATGGCTACACCTTC. This sequence encodes CASSFGADYGYTF.

The V gene is TRBV20-1, the J gene TRBJ1-4; no firm D call. Germline V gene sequence: CDR1 DFQATT, CDR2 SNEGSKA (reference sequence). Deletions cut 5 bases from V and 8 bases from J, with 21 bases between. The CDR3 has 15 residues. This CDR3 is CSAPDPGGVREKLFF. CDR3 bases: TGCAGTGCTCCCGACCCAGGTGGCGTTCGCGAAAAACTGTTTTTT.

This clonotype was observed many times. V gene TRBV5-1 combines with J gene TRBJ2-7; D perhaps matches TRBD2 (6 bases). Trimming left V 2 bases short and J 2 bases short, with 20 bases between. CDR3 size: 17 residues. The V gene's germline CDR1 is SGHRS and CDR2 YFSETQ. CDR3 amino acids: CASSLAPTWGEAYEQYF. In nucleotides, the CDR3 is TGCGCCAGCAGCTTAGCTCCGACGTGGGGGGAAGCCTACGAGCAGTACTTC.

The V call is TRBV7-2, the J call TRBJ1-3; a possible D gene is TRBD1 (5 bases). Trimming cost V 1 base and J 0 bases, with 10 bases left between them. CDR3 size: 16 residues. CDR1 and CDR2 from the germline V gene are SGHTA and FQGNSA. The CDR3 region has the DNA TGTGCCAGCAGCTTAGATTCGGGGACCTCTGGAAACACCATATATTTT. Translating gives CASSLDSGTSGNTIYF.

This clonotype was seen many times. The rearrangement joins TRBV6-5 to TRBJ2-7, with D perhaps TRBD1 (5 bases). V shed 0 bases and J shed 0 bases, with 18 bases lying between them. Per the germline V gene, CDR1 is MNHEY and CDR2 is SVGAGI. The CDR3 sequence is 18 residues long. CDR3: CASSYSRRGAGFSYEQYF. The CDR3 DNA reads TGTGCCAGCAGTTACTCGAGGCGCGGCGCAGGGTTCTCCTACGAGCAGTACTTC.

The V call is TRBV20-1, the J call TRBJ2-3; TRBD2 aligns across 12 bases. Germline V gives CDR1 DFQATT, CDR2 SNEGSKA (reference sequence). The CDR3 length is 14 residues. V shed 6 bases and J 6 bases; nucleotides not matched to a gene: 7. Written as DNA, the CDR3 is TGCAGTGCGCCGACTAGCGGGAGCCCCGATACGCAGTATTTT. Its translation is CSAPTSGSPDTQYF.

As regards this clonotype: Its ends do not fully match the called genes, so a read error is possible. This chain joins TRBV2 and TRBJ1-4, with 7 bases matching TRBD1. From germline, CDR1 is SNHLY and CDR2 FYNNEI. There are 15 residues in the CDR3. This CDR3 is CASSEARGGSEKRFF. DNA for the CDR3: TGTGCCAGCAGTGAAGCTCGAGGGGGCAGTGAAAAACGGTTTTTT.

This clonotype has at least ten counts. The rearrangement uses TRBV29-1 and TRBJ2-3; D is perhaps TRBD1 (5 bases). The CDR3 totals 14 residues. Trimming left V 8 bases short and J 2 bases short, with 17 bases between. Germline-derived CDR1 and CDR2 are SQVTM and ANQGSEA. Written as DNA, the CDR3 is TGCAGCTTCTCAGCCCCGACAGCCACAGATACGCAGTATTTT. This gives the protein CSFSAPTATDTQYF.

This clonotype was observed a few times. The junction departs from the called germline gene at one end, perhaps through a read error. V and J are TRBV7-2 and TRBJ2-7; 7 bases fit TRBD2. Looked up from germline, CDR1 is SGHTA and CDR2 is FQGNSA. The CDR3 totals 15 residues. The CDR3 region is CANSLDGGGSYEQYF. The CDR3 coding sequence is TGTGCCAACAGCTTAGATGGCGGGGGCTCCTACGAGCAGTACTTC.

The chain has TRBV9 and TRBJ2-3; 8 positions agree with TRBD2. This CDR3 has 16 amino acids. The J segment lost 2 bases and the V segment lost 0 bases, leaving 5 bases of the junction unmatched. Germline CDR1 SGDLS, CDR2 YYNGEE. The CDR3 is CASSVDGGRTTDTQYF. In DNA form, the CDR3 reads TGTGCCAGCAGCGTAGATGGCGGGAGGACCACAGATACGCAGTATTTT.

This clonotype was observed a few times. The chain employs TRBV20-1 and TRBJ2-3; D not resolved. Germline assignment: CDR1 DFQATT and CDR2 SNEGSKA (reference sequence). CDR3 length: 13 residues. Trimming shortened V by 4 bases and J by 0 bases, and 8 bases separated the two germline ends. The CDR3 bases are TGCAGTGCTATACCAATCAGCACAGATACGCAGTATTTT. Protein: CSAIPISTDTQYF.

This clonotype was picked up a small number of times. The chain recombines TRBV20-1 with TRBJ2-5; D is possibly TRBD2 (6 bases). The CDR3 sequence is 15 residues long. V lost 3 bases, J lost 5 bases, and 19 bases lay in between. Germline V gene data show CDR1 as DFQATT and CDR2 as SNEGSKA (reference sequence). DNA for the CDR3: TGCAGTGCTAGTAGGTGGAGGGGTGAGAAGGAGACCCAGTACTTC. This encodes CSASRWRGEKETQYF.

In this sample, this clonotype turned up a few times. The CDR3 coding sequence is TGTGCCTGGAGTGCACTGACTAATGAAAAACTGTTTTTT. Its translation: CAWSALTNEKLFF. The J gene is TRBJ1-4, the V gene TRBV30, with D unclear. The CDR3 is 13 amino acids. V was pared by 1 base and J by 2 bases, with 5 bases between. CDR1 is GTSNPN and CDR2 is SVGIG in the germline V gene (reference sequence).